This T cell receptor (beta chain) came from a study of shared clonotypes between healthy human individuals. Study-level information: CD4 naive and CD4 memory each took three plates per donor, while CD8 naive took two and CD8 memory one.

Naive CD8 cells lacked CD45RO, underwent positive selection for CCR7 and left out terminally differentiated effector memory CD45RA+ cells. Within Nashville, Tennessee resided all donors, each a Caucasian adult. Looked up from germline, CDR1 is KGHSH and CDR2 is LQKENI. Deletions cut 10 bases from V and 1 base from J, with 14 bases between. CDR3 length: 13 residues. Method: immunoSEQ multiplex PCR; TCRdb's copy keeps in-frame clones and lacks some. The sample yields hundreds of thousands of clones, around 96% seen once. The chain employs TRBV18 and TRBJ2-7; D is tentatively TRBD1 or TRBD2 (5 bases each). The receptor was derived from a woman in her 30s in good health. What was sequenced was naive CD8+ T cells sorted from blood. CDR3 residues: CATKEGSSYEQYF. CDR3 bases: TGTGCCACCAAAGAGGGGTCGTCCTACGAGCAGTACTTC.